Listed here are 13 T cell receptor beta chains from one sample, sequenced in a study of blood T cells in healthy people across ages. It was with a sample-barcoded 5' primer and a J-beta primer mix that a second PCR of about 6 to 11 cycles was run. One entry per CDR3 protein results from TCRdb running MiXCR on the 5' RACE reads. The sample lists about 830,000 distinct CDR3 sequences, about 62% occurring once. Sequenced input: blood. The receptors derive from a young man in good health.

Comments on this clonotype: Relative to the germline gene, one junction end is altered; a read error may explain this. This CDR3 reads CAGSVQGAGVETQYF. CDR3 in DNA: TGTGCCGGCAGCGTACAGGGGGCGGGTGTGGAGACCCAGTACTTC. The rearrangement joins TRBV9 to TRBJ2-7; TRBD1 agrees at 9 bases. The J call may be incorrect, as the DNA end agrees better with TRBJ2-5. Germline-derived CDR1 and CDR2 are SGDLS and YYNGEE. CDR3 length: 15 amino acids.

The genes are TRBV10-3 and TRBJ2-7; D not resolved. Germline values: CDR1 ENHRY, CDR2 SYGVKD. Trimming cost V 7 bases and J 0 bases, with 10 bases left between them. The CDR3 spans 13 residues. CDR3 sequence (DNA): TGTGCCATCACGGCGGCAGACTCCTACGAGCAGTACTTC. Translated: CAITAADSYEQYF.

This chain connects TRBV10-3 to TRBJ2-1; TRBD2 matches 13 bases. V trimming: 7 bases; J trimming: 15 bases; junction bases outside the gene matches: 9. The CDR3 is 13 amino acids. Germline values: CDR1 ENHRY, CDR2 SYGVKD. Here the CDR3 reads CAITATSGGSLFF. The CDR3 DNA sequence: TGTGCCATCACCGCGACTAGCGGGGGGAGTTTGTTCTTC.

This clonotype was seen a few times. The V and J genes are TRBV10-3 and TRBJ1-2, with a weak D call TRBD1 (5 bases). Trimming took 11 bases from V and 1 from J, leaving 11 bases between them. The CDR3 is made up of 12 amino acids. CDR1 is ENHRY and CDR2 is SYGVKD in the germline V gene. The CDR3 reads CAHRGNNYGYTF. CDR3 in DNA: TGTGCCCACCGGGGGAATAACTATGGCTACACCTTC.

The chain carries TRBV29-1 and TRBJ1-2, with D hard to call. The V end lost 2 bases, the J end lost 2 bases, and 6 bases lay between the germline ends. The CDR3 has 12 amino acids. CDR1 SQVTM and CDR2 ANQGSEA come from the germline V gene. For the CDR3, the DNA is TGCAGCGTTGAACCCGCGAACTATGGCTACACCTTC. Its translation is CSVEPANYGYTF.

This clonotype came up many times. The J gene is TRBJ2-3, the V gene TRBV7-2, with unresolved D. Between the trimmed V and J ends, which lost 6 bases and 2 bases, there was a span of 6 bases. CDR1 and CDR2 from the germline V gene are SGHTA and FQGNSA. The CDR3 is made up of 12 amino acids. As DNA, the CDR3 is TGTGCCAGCAGACACCTCACAGATACGCAGTATTTT. Encoded protein: CASRHLTDTQYF.

J is TRBJ2-1 and V is TRBV4-2; D gene unclear. The CDR3 consists of 14 residues. Per germline, CDR1 LGHNA and CDR2 YNFKEQ. V was shortened by 1 base and J by 5 bases, with 9 bases between the two germline ends. CDR3 coding DNA: TGTGCCAGCAGCCAAGTGGGTGGGGACAATGAGCAGTTCTTC. Protein: CASSQVGGDNEQFF.

A remark on this clonotype: This sequence may be a read error, since a much larger clone differs from it by one base. The V call is TRBV4-3, the J call TRBJ2-3, with D tentatively TRBD1 (5 bases). This CDR3 spans 18 amino acids. Per germline, CDR1 LGHNA and CDR2 YSLEER. The V end lost 3 bases, the J end lost 1 base, and 20 bases lay between the germline ends. CDR3 coding DNA: TGCGCCAGCAGCCATGATCTTAACTCAGGGTTTGGCACAGATACGCAGTATTTT. Its translation: CASSHDLNSGFGTDTQYF.

The chain carries TRBV7-9 and TRBJ2-1, with 8 bases identical to TRBD1. The CDR3 runs 12 residues. V was clipped by 11 bases and J by 6 bases; unmatched bases: 6. The germline V gene has CDR1 SEHNR and CDR2 FQNEAQ (reference sequence). CDR3 DNA: TGTGCCCTTGCAGGGGGCCGCAATGAGCAGTTCTTC. Translated, it gives CALAGGRNEQFF.

The chain joins TRBV6-1 to TRBJ1-2; 7 bases fit TRBD1. The length of the CDR3 is 14 residues. Germline V lookup: CDR1 MNHNS, CDR2 SASEGT. With 3 bases clipped from V and 7 bases from J, the junction kept 8 bases outside the gene matches. The CDR3 loop reads CASSDVGGISGYTF. The DNA for the CDR3 is TGTGCCAGCAGTGATGTAGGGGGCATCAGTGGCTACACCTTC.

This clonotype was observed once. J is TRBJ2-1 and V is TRBV7-6; 11 bases line up with TRBD1. The germline CDR1 and CDR2 sequences are SGHVS and FNYEAQ. Unmatched junction bases numbered 11, after V lost 4 bases and J lost 9 bases. The length of the CDR3 is 16 residues. The CDR3 sequence: CASSSRTGGSGGEQFF. CDR3 bases: TGTGCCAGCAGCTCTAGGACAGGGGGCTCCGGGGGTGAGCAGTTCTTC.

The rearrangement joins TRBV24-1 to TRBJ2-3; D not resolved. Looked up from germline, CDR1 is KGHDR and CDR2 is SFDVKD. This CDR3 comprises 14 residues. Trimming pared 2 bases from V and 4 bases from J, leaving 9 bases between. The DNA of the CDR3 is TGTGCCACCAGTGATTGGGCTTCGTCAGATACGCAGTATTTT. Translating gives CATSDWASSDTQYF.

This clonotype was observed at least ten times. The J gene is TRBJ2-3, the V gene TRBV5-1; the D is unclear. Germline V gives CDR1 SGHRS, CDR2 YFSETQ. The CDR3 is 15 amino acids. Trimming cost V 1 base and J 0 bases, with 9 bases left between them. The CDR3 protein is CASSLTPGSTDTQYF. The DNA of the CDR3 is TGCGCCAGCAGCTTGACCCCCGGGAGCACAGATACGCAGTATTTT.